This T cell receptor beta chain is drawn from a study of T cell changes during pregnancy in multiple sclerosis. Produced via immunoSEQ multiplex PCR; TCRdb's table is partial and in-frame only. The table includes 59,000 or so clones, 80% to 95% detected once. Germline-derived CDR1 and CDR2 are LNHDA and SQIVND (reference sequence). CDR3 size: 15 residues. The V and J ends lost 5 bases and 3 bases, in that order; junction bases with no gene match: 8. This sample comprised peripheral blood, obtained in the third trimester of pregnancy. This TCR came from a female donor in good health, enrolled as a control in a pregnancy study. J is TRBJ1-2 and V is TRBV19; 8 bases are a match to TRBD1. In DNA, the CDR3 is TGTGCCAGTAGTCCCCTAAGGGGACAGGACTATGGCTACACCTTC. Its translation: CASSPLRGQDYGYTF.